A single sample gave rise to the 22 T cell receptor beta chains below, sequenced in a study of blood T cell repertoires in COVID-19. Assay used: immunoSEQ multiplex PCR; TCRdb lists only in-frame clones, some missing. Altogether about 400,000 clones are present, roughly nine tenths being singletons, with the ten largest covering about 1.7%. Sequencing used PBMCs or T cells enriched from blood (not recorded which). These receptors were obtained from a woman younger than 45 who had recovered from COVID-19.

The rearrangement uses TRBV12-5 and TRBJ1-4; 7 nucleotides align to TRBD1. The germline V gene encodes CDR1 LGHNT and CDR2 FRNRAP. The ends lost 1 base at V and 8 bases at J; junction bases unmatched: 7. The CDR3 extends over 15 amino acids. The CDR3 is CASGLEQGSIEKLFF. The CDR3 DNA sequence: TGTGCTAGTGGTTTGGAACAGGGGTCAATCGAAAAACTGTTTTTT.

The chain links TRBV7-6 to TRBJ2-2; no clear D. V was cut by 1 base and J by 0 bases, with 6 bases left in between. Germline lookup yields CDR1 SGHVS and CDR2 FNYEAQ. CDR3 length: 15 residues. The CDR3 protein is CASSLEATNTGELFF. CDR3 nucleotides: TGTGCCAGCAGCTTAGAAGCCACGAACACCGGGGAGCTGTTTTTT.

The chain recombines TRBV5-1 with TRBJ1-1; tentatively, D is TRBD1 (6 bases). The germline V gene encodes CDR1 SGHRS and CDR2 YFSETQ. This CDR3 is built from 13 residues. Trimming took off 0 bases at V and 6 bases at J, with 9 bases between the two ends. The CDR3, as DNA: TGCGCCAGCAGCTTGGCCGGGACACCTGAAGCTTTCTTT. The encoded protein is CASSLAGTPEAFF.

This clone was observed once. The chain has TRBV14 and TRBJ2-5; possibly TRBD1 for D (5 bases). This CDR3 has 15 amino acids. The V end lost 5 bases, the J end lost 5 bases, and 18 bases lay between the germline ends. CDR1 and CDR2 (germline): SGHDN, FVKESK. The CDR3 spells CASSKSQGTGETQYF. The DNA for the CDR3 is TGTGCCAGCAGCAAATCCCAGGGAACCGGGGAGACCCAGTACTTC.

The chain uses TRBV7-5 and TRBJ2-7; the table names TRBD2, a call not compared with the DNA. TRBV7-5 is tagged as a pseudogene. This CDR3 has 12 residues. CDR3 coding DNA: TGTGCCAGAACCCTTCGGAGGGACGAGCAGTACTTC. Amino acids: CARTLRRDEQYF.

This chain uses TRBV6-4 with TRBJ2-5; TRBD2 matches at 11 bases. This CDR3 has 15 residues. The V gene end was trimmed by 6 bases and the J gene end by 1 base; junction bases not matched to a gene: 4. CDR1 MRHNA and CDR2 SNTAGT come from the germline V gene. CDR3 DNA: TGTGCCAGCAGCGAAGGGACTAGCGGCCAAGAGACCCAGTACTTC. Translation gives CASSEGTSGQETQYF.

A word on this clone: One junction end does not reproduce the germline sequence, and a read error may be involved. V and J are TRBV6-2 or TRBV6-3 and TRBJ2-3; TRBD2 matches 15 bases. The CDR3 runs to 17 residues. The germline gives CDR1 MNHEY, CDR2 SVGEGT. This CDR3 is CASSRTSGGVVTDMQYF. CDR3 coding DNA: TGTGCCAGCAGCCGGACTAGCGGGGGGGTAGTGACAGATATGCAGTATTTT.

The V gene is TRBV19, the J gene TRBJ1-5; possibly TRBD1 for D (5 bases). Germline V gives CDR1 LNHDA, CDR2 SQIVND (reference sequence). V was cut by 5 bases and J by 0 bases, with 11 bases left in between. The CDR3 sequence is 15 residues long. This CDR3 is CASSLGDYSNQPQHF. The CDR3 DNA is TGTGCCAGTAGTTTGGGGGACTATAGCAATCAGCCCCAGCATTTT.

This chain connects TRBV28 to TRBJ2-1; 16 bases agree with TRBD2. Germline V CDR1 and CDR2: MDHEN, SYDVKM. The CDR3 consists of 22 residues. V gave up 4 bases and J gave up 8 bases; unmatched junction bases: 23. The CDR3 region is CASSYKRPGTSGRANSLDEQFF. The CDR3 DNA follows: TGTGCCAGCAGTTATAAGAGACCCGGGACTAGCGGGAGGGCCAACTCACTCGATGAGCAGTTCTTC.

The chain is built from TRBV2 and TRBJ2-1; TRBD2 matches at 7 bases. The CDR3 is 13 residues long. After removal of 8 bases from V and 3 bases from J, the junction contained 4 bases not matched to a gene. In germline, CDR1 is SNHLY, CDR2 FYNNEI. CDR3 sequence reads: CASLSGLYNEQFF. The CDR3 region has the DNA TGTGCCAGCCTTAGCGGGCTCTACAATGAGCAGTTCTTC. The whole variable domain, filled in from reference TRBV2 and TRBJ2-1, reads EPEVTQTPSHQVTQMGQEVILRCVPISNHLYFYWYRQILGQKVEFLVSFYNNEISEKSEIFDDQFSVERPDGSNFTLKIRSTKLEDSAMYFCASLSGLYNEQFFGPGTRLTVL.

The rearrangement joins TRBV4-1 to TRBJ2-7; 10 bases agree with TRBD2. The ends lost 3 bases at V and 5 bases at J; junction bases unmatched: 13. Germline loops: CDR1 MGHRA, CDR2 YSYEKL. The CDR3 contains 17 residues. CDR3 region: CASSHLAGAQIGDEQYF. CDR3 DNA: TGCGCCAGCAGCCACCTAGCGGGAGCACAGATCGGCGACGAGCAGTACTTC.

The genes are TRBV7-9 and TRBJ2-1; 10 bases match TRBD2. The CDR3 is 21 residues long. With 5 bases clipped from V and 0 bases from J, the junction kept 19 bases outside the gene matches. Germline-derived CDR1 and CDR2 are SEHNR and FQNEAQ (reference sequence). CDR3 coding DNA: TGTGCCAGCAGCAAAACGGGAGGGCCAGCGGGAGGGCCCAACTCCTACAATGAGCAGTTCTTC. Translating it yields CASSKTGGPAGGPNSYNEQFF.

The chain couples TRBV7-6 to TRBJ2-7, with D maybe TRBD1 (5 bases). V was shortened by 1 base and J by 3 bases, with 13 bases between the two germline ends. The CDR3 consists of 15 residues. Germline V gene lookup returns CDR1 SGHVS and CDR2 FNYEAQ. The CDR3 spells CASSLDDSYHYEQYF. Written as DNA, the CDR3 is TGTGCCAGCAGCTTAGACGACAGCTACCACTACGAGCAGTACTTC.

The V call is TRBV7-9, the J call TRBJ1-5; a possible D gene is TRBD1 (6 bases). V was pared by 1 base and J by 6 bases, with 13 bases between. The CDR3 has 15 amino acids. Germline lookup yields CDR1 SEHNR and CDR2 FQNEAQ (reference sequence). The CDR3 DNA reads TGTGCCAGCAGCTTAGACAGGGAGAGGGGTCAGCCCCAGCATTTT. This encodes CASSLDRERGQPQHF.

The V call is TRBV25-1, the J call TRBJ1-4; D ambiguous. The V end was cut by 0 bases, the J end by 0 bases, with 11 bases between. Germline lookup yields CDR1 MGHDK and CDR2 SYGVNS. The CDR3 consists of 17 residues. The DNA for the CDR3 is TGTGCCAGCAGTGAATATAGAGGAAGTTCAACTAATGAAAAACTGTTTTTT. Its translation: CASSEYRGSSTNEKLFF.

This chain uses TRBV14 with TRBJ1-2; 10 bases line up with TRBD1. The germline V gene encodes CDR1 SGHDN and CDR2 FVKESK. This CDR3 spans 15 amino acids. Losses at the gene ends were 1 base for V and 8 bases for J; bases not matched to a gene: 7. The CDR3 coding sequence is TGTGCCAGCAGCCAAGTGACAGGGGGCCGGAGGGGCTACACCTTC. Translating gives CASSQVTGGRRGYTF.

This clone was picked up a small number of times. The V gene is TRBV10-3, the J gene TRBJ1-1; the D gene is possibly TRBD1 (6 bases). Germline values: CDR1 ENHRY, CDR2 SYGVKD. Deletions cut 6 bases from V and 0 bases from J, with 20 bases between. This CDR3 is 17 amino acids long. CDR3 in amino acids: CAIRQAWQGSLNTEAFF. The CDR3 coding sequence is TGTGCCATCAGGCAAGCCTGGCAGGGGTCCTTGAACACTGAAGCTTTCTTT.

As for this clone: Other nucleotide sequences from this sample produce the same CDR3. The chain couples TRBV12-3 or TRBV12-4 to TRBJ1-5; a possible D gene is TRBD1 (5 bases). The CDR3 runs to 13 residues. V gave up 6 bases and J gave up 1 base, with 7 bases separating them. DNA of the CDR3: TGTGCCAGCAGGGGGGGGAGCAATCAGCCCCAGCATTTT. This encodes CASRGGSNQPQHF.

The J gene is TRBJ2-7, the V gene TRBV28; TRBD1 might be the D (6 bases). The CDR3 is 17 amino acids. The germline gives CDR1 MDHEN, CDR2 SYDVKM. Trimming pared 3 bases from V and 0 bases from J, leaving 18 bases between. CDR3 in amino acids: CASSFRTRRDNSYEQYF. The CDR3 bases are TGTGCCAGCAGTTTTCGGACTCGCCGGGACAACTCCTACGAGCAGTACTTC.

The table lists this clone with a count of one. The limits of the CDR3 on the DNA are not certain, so only TCRdb's listed CDR3 is given. The gene calls are TRBV19 and TRBJ1-1; the listed D gene, TRBD1, was not tested against the DNA. Germline assignment: CDR1 LNHDA and CDR2 SQIVND (reference sequence). 16 amino acids form the CDR3, both terminal residues included. The CDR3 sequence: CASTGGLRFGNTEAFF.

The V gene is TRBV30, the J gene TRBJ1-1, with no clear D. The CDR3 is made up of 15 amino acids. Germline V gene lookup returns CDR1 GTSNPN and CDR2 SVGIG (reference sequence). The V end lost 1 base, the J end lost 1 base, and 13 bases lay between the germline ends. The CDR3 loop is CAWSATMVGNTEAFF. CDR3 sequence (DNA): TGTGCCTGGAGTGCTACTATGGTCGGGAACACTGAAGCTTTCTTT.

The genes are TRBV9 and TRBJ2-6; possibly TRBD1 for D (6 bases). Trimming took off 3 bases at V and 0 bases at J, with 22 bases between the two ends. The CDR3 extends over 20 amino acids. Germline V gene lookup returns CDR1 SGDLS and CDR2 YYNGEE. CDR3 region: CASSAGTRRGRGSGANVLTF. The CDR3 DNA sequence: TGTGCCAGCAGCGCTGGGACACGTCGGGGTAGGGGCTCTGGGGCCAACGTCCTGACTTTC.